The present T cell receptor (beta chain) was sequenced within a study of T cell responses to AZD1222 COVID-19 vaccine. Findings of the study overall: Donors were mostly white British, more females; clonal diversity possibly underestimated. The reported proportion of spike-specific TCRs targeting unmutated variant regions was nearly half.

In germline, CDR1 is SGHRS, CDR2 YFSETQ. The CDR3 is 14 amino acids. Trimming cost V 0 bases and J 7 bases, with 14 bases left between them. Worth noting for this clone: Its antigen remains unknown.

Sequenced by immunoSEQ multiplex PCR; TCRdb stores in-frame clones only, minus some. The profile shows about 110,000 clones, about 92% of them singletons. The chain combines TRBV5-1 with TRBJ2-7; perhaps D is TRBD1 or TRBD2 (5 bases each). The clonotype originates from an adult in good health. The sample in question was peripheral blood, obtained on day 0 of AZD1222 vaccination. The CDR3 region is CASSLVQGRTEQYF. CDR3 in DNA: TGCGCCAGCAGCTTGGTTCAGGGACGGACGGAGCAGTACTTC.